This T cell receptor (beta chain) derives from a study of Graves' ophthalmopathy and Graves' hyperthyroidism. RNA transcripts served as template for amplifying TCR beta CDR3 sequences. HTBI primers served in a first-round RT-PCR, which a second-round multiplex PCR followed. TCRdb re-analysed the multiplex PCR reads in MiXCR, keeping a single row per CDR3 protein. Among around 400,000 distinct CDR3 sequences listed, roughly 21% were seen once. The CDR3 runs to 14 residues. From germline, CDR1 is LNHDA and CDR2 SQIVND (reference sequence). The V end was cut by 4 bases, the J end by 1 base, with 8 bases between.

The clonotype comes from a woman younger than 30 with stable Graves' hyperthyroidism. Sequencing input: peripheral blood. This chain connects TRBV19 to TRBJ1-5; the D is unclear. The CDR3 region has the DNA TGTGCCAGTAGTAGCGGCCGAAGCAATCAGCCCCAGCATTTT. It encodes CASSSGRSNQPQHF.